These 19 T cell receptor beta chains were sequenced from one sample in a study of human T cells and chemical hapten exposure. TCRdb independently ran MiXCR on the RACE reads; one entry per CDR3 protein. The data contain roughly 200,000 distinct CDR3 sequences, 20% to 25% of them singletons. Time point: patch test 3, about 24 weeks after DPC sensitization. Treatment defined: therapeutic diphenylcyclopropenone sensitization with weekly scalp DPC. The specimen comprised whole blood, sampled in connection with sensitization to the hapten diphenylcyclopropenone (DPC). The receptors come from a woman between 40 and 50 years old with alopecia areata. Some clones in this sample may be carry-over from other donors' samples.

This clonotype was counted at least ten times. The chain combines TRBV28 with TRBJ1-5; no reliable D call. The germline CDR1 and CDR2 sequences are MDHEN and SYDVKM. This CDR3 comprises 17 residues. V was pared by 2 bases and J by 3 bases, with 17 bases between. CDR3 sequence: CASSLTGSSLSNQPQHF. As DNA, the CDR3 is TGTGCCAGCAGTTTAACGGGGAGCAGCCTCTCCAATCAGCCCCAGCATTTT.

This clonotype was seen more than once but under ten times. This chain uses TRBV29-1 with TRBJ2-5, with 9 nucleotides matching TRBD1. The germline CDR1 and CDR2 sequences are SQVTM and ANQGSEA. The CDR3 spans 12 residues. With V trimmed by 6 bases and J by 4 bases, 3 bases remained unmatched. The CDR3 here is CSVGTGRETQYF. The CDR3 region has the DNA TGCAGCGTCGGGACAGGGAGAGAGACCCAGTACTTC.

The chain's CDR3 is CSVKTGTDYEQYF. The CDR3 region has the DNA TGCAGCGTTAAAACCGGGACAGACTACGAGCAGTACTTC. This chain links TRBV29-1 with TRBJ2-7; TRBD1 matches at 7 bases. With V trimmed by 5 bases and J by 3 bases, 7 bases remained unmatched. CDR1 and CDR2 from the germline V gene are SQVTM and ANQGSEA. The CDR3 is made up of 13 amino acids.

The V gene is TRBV7-9, the J gene TRBJ2-3; possibly TRBD2 for D (6 bases). The CDR3 contains 15 residues. Looked up from germline, CDR1 is SEHNR and CDR2 is FQNEAQ (reference sequence). The V and J ends lost 3 bases and 1 base respectively, with 11 bases between them. CDR3 protein: CASSLFGTGTDTQYF. The CDR3 region has the DNA TGTGCCAGCAGCTTGTTCGGGACTGGCACAGATACGCAGTATTTT. The whole variable domain, filled in from reference TRBV7-9 and TRBJ2-3, reads DTGVSQNPRHKITKRGQNVTFRCDPISEHNRLYWYRQTLGQGPEFLTYFQNEAQLEKSRLLSDRFSAERPKGSFSTLEIQRTEQGDSAMYLCASSLFGTGTDTQYFGPGTRLTVL.

The chain combines TRBV9 with TRBJ2-5, with D tentatively TRBD1 or TRBD2 (5 bases each). V dropped 1 base and J dropped 5 bases, with 12 bases sitting between them. The CDR3 length is 14 residues. Per the germline V gene, CDR1 is SGDLS and CDR2 is YYNGEE. The CDR3 here is CASSVRGTGETQYF. In nucleotides, the CDR3 is TGTGCCAGCAGCGTAAGGGGCACGGGGGAGACCCAGTACTTC.

The V call is TRBV12-3 or TRBV12-4, the J call TRBJ1-4; D gene ambiguous. There are 11 residues in the CDR3. Trimming cost V 3 bases and J 8 bases, with 4 bases left between them. CDR3 coding DNA: TGTGCCAGCAGTTTTCGGGAAAAACTGTTTTTT. Protein: CASSFREKLFF.

CDR3 DNA: TGTGCCAGCAGTTCCCTCTGGCGTGAAGCTTTCTTT. Translated: CASSSLWREAFF. The chain combines TRBV7-9 with TRBJ1-1, with no clear D. V was cut by 6 bases and J by 7 bases, with 12 bases left in between. Per the germline V gene, CDR1 is SEHNR and CDR2 is FQNEAQ (reference sequence). The CDR3 length is 12 residues.

V is TRBV9 and J is TRBJ1-4; D ambiguous. There are 15 residues in the CDR3. Trimming removed 3 bases at V and 1 base at J, with 10 bases between. In germline, CDR1 is SGDLS, CDR2 YYNGEE. The CDR3 DNA is TGTGCCAGCAGCGAAGGGAGAAAAACTAATGAAAAACTGTTTTTT. Its protein is CASSEGRKTNEKLFF.

Only a few counts were recorded for this clonotype. The chain links TRBV7-9 to TRBJ1-2, with D uncertain. V lost 2 bases to trimming and J lost 7 bases, with 11 bases between them. The V gene's germline CDR1 is SEHNR and CDR2 FQNEAQ (reference sequence). The CDR3 has 13 amino acids. The CDR3 DNA sequence: TGTGCCAGCAGCTTAAACAGACGCTTTGGCTACACCTTC. Translation: CASSLNRRFGYTF.

This sequence joins TRBV29-1 and TRBJ1-1, with D hard to call. Per germline, CDR1 SQVTM and CDR2 ANQGSEA. Trimming shortened V by 6 bases and J by 1 base, and 9 bases separated the two germline ends. This CDR3 region has 12 residues. The CDR3 loop is CSVLGWNTEAFF. In DNA form, the CDR3 reads TGCAGCGTCCTAGGGTGGAACACTGAAGCTTTCTTT. Complete variable domain (other parts from reference TRBV29-1 and TRBJ1-1): SAVISQKPSRDICQRGTSLTIQCQVDSQVTMMFWYRQQPGQSLTLIATANQGSEATYESGFVIDKFPISRPNLTFSTLTVSNMSPEDSSIYLCSVLGWNTEAFFGQGTRLTVV.

This clonotype turned up a few times. The CDR3 sequence: CALSTSWGGTGELFF. CDR3 DNA sequence: TGTGCCCTCTCAACCTCATGGGGAGGCACCGGGGAGCTGTTTTTT. The V and J genes are TRBV10-3 and TRBJ2-2; D may be TRBD2 (6 bases). Trimming took off 11 bases at V and 4 bases at J, with 20 bases between the two ends. Germline CDR1 and CDR2: ENHRY and SYGVKD. CDR3 length: 15 residues.

V usage is TRBV7-9 and J usage is TRBJ2-5; 8 bases match TRBD2. Germline CDR1 is SEHNR and CDR2 is FQNEAQ (reference sequence). V dropped 2 bases and J dropped 9; count of bases not matched to a gene: 2. The CDR3 loop spans 12 amino acids. The CDR3, as DNA: TGTGCCAGCAGCTTAACTAGCGGTCCCCAGTACTTC. It codes for CASSLTSGPQYF.

The V gene is TRBV7-2, the J gene TRBJ2-3; no firm D call. V lost 0 bases, J lost 2 bases, and 12 bases lay in between. The CDR3 is 16 amino acids. CDR1 is SGHTA, CDR2 FQGNSA, per germline. The CDR3 sequence is CASSLARLDTTDTQYF. The CDR3 DNA reads as TGTGCCAGCAGCTTAGCGAGGCTAGACACCACAGATACGCAGTATTTT. Full variable domain (remainder filled in from reference TRBV7-2 and TRBJ2-3): GAGVSQSPSNKVTEKGKDVELRCDPISGHTALYWYRQSLGQGLEFLIYFQGNSAPDKSGLPSDRFSAERTGGSVSTLTIQRTQQEDSAVYLCASSLARLDTTDTQYFGPGTRLTVL.

The genes are TRBV18 and TRBJ2-5, with TRBD2 matching 7 bases. This CDR3 has 18 residues. Germline values: CDR1 KGHSH, CDR2 LQKENI. The trim removed 0 bases at V and 0 bases at J, leaving 10 bases unmatched. This CDR3 reads CASSPPQWREPYQETQYF. CDR3 nucleotides: TGTGCCAGCTCACCACCCCAATGGCGGGAGCCCTACCAAGAGACCCAGTACTTC.

This clonotype was recorded many times. The chain employs TRBV12-3 or TRBV12-4 and TRBJ2-7; D uncertain. The CDR3 contains 15 residues. With 5 bases removed from V and 6 bases from J, the gap between germline ends came to 20 bases. The CDR3 loop reads CASSPDWPLGAEQYF. Written as DNA, the CDR3 is TGTGCCAGCAGTCCCGATTGGCCCCTTGGCGCCGAGCAGTACTTC.

The chain couples TRBV6-6 to TRBJ2-7, with D possibly TRBD2 on 6 matching bases. The ends were cut back, 7 bases at V and 2 bases at J, with 12 bases in the middle. CDR1 and CDR2 (germline): MNHNY, SVGAGI (reference sequence). The CDR3 has 13 residues. This chain's CDR3 is CASKGASAYEQYF. CDR3 bases: TGTGCCAGCAAGGGAGCTAGCGCCTACGAGCAGTACTTC.

J is TRBJ2-5 and V is TRBV28; 11 nucleotides agree with TRBD2. With 6 bases clipped from V and 5 bases from J, the junction kept 14 bases outside the gene matches. The CDR3 consists of 17 residues. The V gene's germline CDR1 is MDHEN and CDR2 SYDVKM. This chain's CDR3 is CASRTSSGRLGGETQYF. CDR3 coding DNA: TGTGCCAGCAGGACCTCTAGCGGGAGGCTCGGGGGGGAGACCCAGTACTTC.

This sequence joins TRBV12-3 or TRBV12-4 and TRBJ1-4; D remains ambiguous. Trimming left V 6 bases short and J 3 bases short, with 14 bases between. This CDR3 has 15 amino acids. In DNA, the CDR3 is TGTGCCAGCAGCCCCGGCGGGATCCCTAATGAAAAACTGTTTTTT. Translated: CASSPGGIPNEKLFF.

This clonotype was observed at least ten times. The chain has TRBV12-3 or TRBV12-4 and TRBJ1-5, with D hard to call. The CDR3 runs 13 residues. The germline V and J ends were trimmed by 2 bases and 2 bases, with 4 bases remaining between them. In nucleotides, the CDR3 is TGTGCCAGCAGTTTAACGGGCAATCAGCCCCAGCATTTT. Its translation is CASSLTGNQPQHF.